This TCR beta chain was observed in a study of blood T cell repertoires in COVID-19. The germline V gene encodes CDR1 MNHEY and CDR2 SVGAGI. The CDR3 is made up of 15 amino acids. V was shortened by 0 bases and J by 0 bases, with 6 bases between the two germline ends. In the study's own analysis: Nucleated cell counts were estimated from reference gene primer amplification. Sequencing used immunoSEQ multiplex PCR; TCRdb keeps in-frame clones, though not all of them. V, J and clone size reflect that table, while D and trimming were determined from the DNA. Of 250,000 or so clones listed, roughly 89% are singletons.

The source of this sequence is a woman between 35 and 50 years old who had recovered from COVID-19. The sequencing sample was made of peripheral blood. V and J are TRBV6-5 and TRBJ2-1; D is uncertain. The CDR3 sequence: CASSYSTGSYNEQFF. The CDR3 nucleotides read TGTGCCAGCAGTTACTCTACTGGCTCCTACAATGAGCAGTTCTTC.